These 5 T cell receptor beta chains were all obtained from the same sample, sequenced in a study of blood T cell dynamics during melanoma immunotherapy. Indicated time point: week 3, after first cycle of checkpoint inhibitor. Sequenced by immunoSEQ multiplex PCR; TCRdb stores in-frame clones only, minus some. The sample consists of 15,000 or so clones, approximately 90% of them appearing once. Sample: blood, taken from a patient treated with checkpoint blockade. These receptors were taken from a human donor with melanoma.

The CDR3 loop is CAWSLHWSEAFF. The CDR3 bases are TGTGCCTGGAGCCTTCATTGGTCTGAAGCTTTCTTT. The J gene is TRBJ1-1, the V gene TRBV30, with D hard to call. In germline, CDR1 is GTSNPN, CDR2 SVGIG (reference sequence). With 3 bases removed from V and 6 bases from J, the gap between germline ends came to 11 bases. The CDR3 is made up of 12 amino acids.

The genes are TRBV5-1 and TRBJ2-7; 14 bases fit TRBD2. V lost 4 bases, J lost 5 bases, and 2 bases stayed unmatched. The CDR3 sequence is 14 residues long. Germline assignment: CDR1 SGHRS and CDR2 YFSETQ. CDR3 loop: CASSAGLAGDEQYF. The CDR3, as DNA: TGCGCCAGCAGCGCGGGACTAGCGGGAGACGAGCAGTACTTC.

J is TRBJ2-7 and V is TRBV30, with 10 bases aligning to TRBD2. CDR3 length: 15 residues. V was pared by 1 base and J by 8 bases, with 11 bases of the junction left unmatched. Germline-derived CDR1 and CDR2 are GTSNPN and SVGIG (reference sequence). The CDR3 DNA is TGTGCCTGGAGTGCGACTAGCGGGCGGTTCAGAAAGCAGTACTTC. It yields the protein CAWSATSGRFRKQYF.

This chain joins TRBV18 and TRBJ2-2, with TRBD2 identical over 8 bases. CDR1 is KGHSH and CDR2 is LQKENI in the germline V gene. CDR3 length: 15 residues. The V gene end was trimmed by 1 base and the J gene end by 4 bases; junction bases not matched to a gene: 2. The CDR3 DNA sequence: TGTGCCAGCTCACCACGGACTAGCCGCACCGGGGAGCTGTTTTTT. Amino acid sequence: CASSPRTSRTGELFF. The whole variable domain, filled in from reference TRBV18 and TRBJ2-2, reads NAGVMQNPRHLVRRRGQEARLRCSPMKGHSHVYWYRQLPEEGLKFMVYLQKENIIDESGMPKERFSAEFPKEGPSILRIQQVVRGDSAAYFCASSPRTSRTGELFFGEGSRLTVL.

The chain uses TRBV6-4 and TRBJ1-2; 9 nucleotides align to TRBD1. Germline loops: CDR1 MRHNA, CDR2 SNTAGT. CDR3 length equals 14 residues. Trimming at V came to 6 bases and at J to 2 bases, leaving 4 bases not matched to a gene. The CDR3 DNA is TGTGCCAGCAGGGCGACAGGGGGAAACTATGGCTACACCTTC. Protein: CASRATGGNYGYTF.